This TCR beta chain came from a study of blood T cell repertoires in COVID-19. J was trimmed by 2 bases and V by 5 bases; bases with no gene match: 9. CDR3 length equals 15 residues. Germline V lookup: CDR1 LNHDA, CDR2 SQIVND (reference sequence). Measured with immunoSEQ multiplex PCR; TCRdb has only the in-frame clones, and not every one. The sample holds roughly 220,000 clones, about 91% seen once. The V gene is TRBV19, the J gene TRBJ2-7, with 7 bases identical to TRBD2. The receptor's source is a woman aged 50 to 65 with acute COVID-19. Specimen: PBMCs or T cells enriched from blood (not recorded which). CDR3 loop: CASSHPGTTAYEQYF. CDR3 coding DNA: TGTGCCAGTAGTCACCCGGGGACTACCGCCTACGAGCAGTACTTC.